The TCR beta chain under discussion was sequenced for a study of shared clonotypes between healthy human individuals. Overall study: Every donor yielded three CD4 naive, three CD4 memory, two CD8 naive and one CD8 memory plate.

At deep level, the assay was performed. Only in-frame clones appear in the TCRdb table, and some are missing; sequencing was by immunoSEQ multiplex PCR. The table lists under 550,000 clones, 90% to 96% of them singletons, with approximately 0.062% in the top ten. Study-level results: What naive subsets generally showed was a larger estimated richness than memory subsets showed.

From germline, CDR1 is SGHDT and CDR2 YYEEEE. This CDR3 comprises 13 residues. V gave up 3 bases and J gave up 8 bases, with 14 bases separating them. Comments on this clone: Its antigen is unidentified.

Material: naive CD4+ T cells sorted from blood. The subset is: CD45RA+ positively selected. The TCR comes from a woman under 40 in good health. V is TRBV5-6 and J is TRBJ1-2; D is perhaps TRBD1 (5 bases). In DNA, the CDR3 is TGTGCCAGCAGCTCCGGGACGCCGGAGGGCTACACCTTC. It is translated as CASSSGTPEGYTF. Supplemented by reference TRBV5-6 and TRBJ1-2, the full variable domain reads DAGVTQSPTHLIKTRGQQVTLRCSPKSGHDTVSWYQQALGQGPQFIFQYYEEEERQRGNFPDRFSGHQFPNYSSELNVNALLLGDSALYLCASSSGTPEGYTFGSGTRLTVV.